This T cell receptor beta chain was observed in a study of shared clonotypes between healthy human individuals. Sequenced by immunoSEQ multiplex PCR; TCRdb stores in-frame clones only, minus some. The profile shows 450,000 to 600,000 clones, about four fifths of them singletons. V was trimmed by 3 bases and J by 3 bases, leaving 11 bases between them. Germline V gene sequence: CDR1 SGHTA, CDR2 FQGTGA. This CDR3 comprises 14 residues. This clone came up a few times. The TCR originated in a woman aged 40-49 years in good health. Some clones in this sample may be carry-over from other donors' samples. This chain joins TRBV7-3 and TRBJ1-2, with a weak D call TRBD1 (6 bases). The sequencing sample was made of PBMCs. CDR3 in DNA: TGTGCCAGCAGCTTGGGGGCAGGAGACTATGGCTACACCTTC. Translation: CASSLGAGDYGYTF.